The rows below give T cell receptor beta chains drawn from one sample of a study of T cells in Graves' hyperthyroidism and ophthalmopathy. A single record per CDR3 protein comes from TCRdb applying MiXCR to the multiplex PCR reads. The sample shows approximately 400,000 distinct CDR3 sequences, approximately 15% of them seen only once. Sequenced material: blood. Receptors were obtained from a man younger than 45 with Graves' hyperthyroidism that later progressed to Graves' ophthalmopathy. The CDR3 runs from the conserved cysteine through the conserved F or W.

v_gene: TRBV30
j_gene: TRBJ1-5
CDR3aa: CAWSKWTGRDQPQHF

v_gene: TRBV5-1
j_gene: TRBJ1-1
CDR3aa: CASSLDRDGTEAFF

v_gene: TRBV20-1
j_gene: TRBJ2-3
CDR3aa: CSAGEQRGTDTQYF

v_gene: TRBV6-2/TRBV6-3
j_gene: TRBJ1-2
CDR3aa: CASGEFAGYGYTF

v_gene: TRBV20-1
j_gene: TRBJ1-6
CDR3aa: CSASLYGPLHF

v_gene: TRBV11-3
j_gene: TRBJ2-1
CDR3aa: CASSSMERYNEQFF

v_gene: TRBV5-8
j_gene: TRBJ2-4
CDR3aa: CASSFVLSSSGENIQYF

v_gene: TRBV15
j_gene: TRBJ2-7
CDR3aa: CATSRDDHSYEQYF

v_gene: TRBV7-2
j_gene: TRBJ1-3
CDR3aa: CASSRAGARSGNTIYF

v_gene: TRBV5-1
j_gene: TRBJ2-3
CDR3aa: CASTTWGDSADTQYF

v_gene: TRBV18
j_gene: TRBJ1-2
CDR3aa: CASSPDRANYGYTF

v_gene: TRBV28
j_gene: TRBJ2-7
CDR3aa: CASSPYYRDRGNEQYF

v_gene: TRBV28
j_gene: TRBJ1-2
CDR3aa: CASSLRQGTGGYTF

v_gene: TRBV20-1
j_gene: TRBJ1-5
CDR3aa: CSARDSGYSNQPQHF

v_gene: TRBV6-1
j_gene: TRBJ1-2
CDR3aa: CASSFHTETGEDGYTF

v_gene: TRBV5-1
j_gene: TRBJ1-2
CDR3aa: CASSLTPDRVGGYTF

v_gene: TRBV11-2
j_gene: TRBJ1-4
CDR3aa: CASSLGFGNEKLFF

v_gene: TRBV27
j_gene: TRBJ2-7
CDR3aa: CASSLGNPGTYEQYF

v_gene: TRBV4-2
j_gene: TRBJ1-2
CDR3aa: CASSQEVWQGDGYTF

v_gene: TRBV5-1
j_gene: TRBJ2-1
CDR3aa: CASSPPVAGVYNEQFF

v_gene: TRBV11-2
j_gene: TRBJ1-2
CDR3aa: CASSLVLGGGYTF

v_gene: TRBV12-3/TRBV12-4
j_gene: TRBJ1-3
CDR3aa: CASKAGNSGNTIYF